Reported below is one T cell receptor (beta chain). Profiled with immunoSEQ multiplex PCR; TCRdb holds only in-frame clones, not every one. The table has 140,000 to 150,000 clones, roughly 76% seen once. This entry comes from a study of blood T cell repertoires in COVID-19. The receptor's source is a human donor with acute or convalescent COVID-19. The donor label of this sample is uncertain. What was sequenced was peripheral blood.

The chain's CDR3 is CASSPTGESTEAFF. The CDR3 nucleotides are TGTGCCAGCTCACCAACGGGGGAGAGCACTGAAGCTTTCTTT. The chain carries TRBV18 and TRBJ1-1, with D possibly being TRBD1 (5 bases). The CDR3 spans 14 residues. Trimming shortened V by 2 bases and J by 4 bases, and 11 bases separated the two germline ends. Germline CDR1 reads KGHSH; CDR2 reads LQKENI.